The 23 T cell receptor beta chains below were found in one sample sequenced in a study of blood T cell repertoires in COVID-19. The assay was immunoSEQ multiplex PCR, and TCRdb's table has in-frame clones only and misses some. The data contain roughly 80,000 clones, around 80% of them singletons. Sequencing input: peripheral blood. All receptors derive from a man in his sixties with active or convalescent COVID-19.

The J gene is TRBJ2-7, the V gene TRBV11-3; 10 nucleotides align to TRBD1. This CDR3 comprises 16 residues. Losses at the gene ends were 5 bases for V and 7 bases for J; bases not matched to a gene: 14. CDR1 SGHNT and CDR2 YENEEA come from the germline V gene. CDR3 DNA sequence: TGTGCCAGCAGCCCCGGACAGGGGGACCCGGGGGGGGAGCAGTACTTC. Protein sequence: CASSPGQGDPGGEQYF.

The gene calls are TRBV10-3 and TRBJ2-3, with a tentative D call TRBD1 (6 bases). Deletions cut 3 bases from V and 2 bases from J, with 15 bases between. The CDR3 covers 16 residues. Germline CDR1 is ENHRY and CDR2 is SYGVKD. CDR3 residues: CAISESDSPYTDTQYF. In nucleotides, the CDR3 is TGTGCCATCAGTGAATCGGACAGCCCTTACACAGATACGCAGTATTTT.

V and J are TRBV7-3 and TRBJ2-1, with a possible D match to TRBD2 (7 bases). The V and J ends lost 1 base and 4 bases respectively, with 17 bases between them. CDR3 length: 17 amino acids. CDR1 is SGHTA and CDR2 is FQGTGA in the germline V gene. The CDR3 sequence: CASSLSGGGGLYNEQFF. The CDR3 DNA follows: TGTGCCAGCAGCTTAAGTGGGGGAGGGGGTTTGTACAATGAGCAGTTCTTC.

This sequence joins TRBV7-2 and TRBJ2-7; a weak D match, TRBD2 (7 bases). Trimming left V 4 bases short and J 0 bases short, with 19 bases between. Germline CDR1 is SGHTA and CDR2 is FQGNSA. The CDR3 loop spans 17 amino acids. CDR3 bases: TGTGCCAGCAGCTCGTCGGGGGGCGGGGTCCACTCCTACGAGCAGTACTTC. It translates to CASSSSGGGVHSYEQYF.

The chain couples TRBV9 to TRBJ2-2, with TRBD1 matching over 10 bases. This CDR3 is built from 17 residues. J gave up 7 bases and V 4 bases, and 13 bases lay outside the gene matches. The V gene's germline CDR1 is SGDLS and CDR2 YYNGEE. The CDR3 region has the DNA TGTGCCAGCAGCTTGGGACAGGGGCCCCTTAATGGCGGGGAGCTGTTTTTT. It codes for CASSLGQGPLNGGELFF.

The V call is TRBV19, the J call TRBJ1-5, with TRBD1 identical over 8 bases. After removal of 4 bases from V and 6 bases from J, the junction contained 11 bases not matched to a gene. CDR1 is LNHDA and CDR2 is SQIVND in the germline V gene (reference sequence). The CDR3 is 16 residues long. The CDR3 loop reads CASSTGRQGAVQPQHF. The CDR3 DNA follows: TGTGCCAGTAGTACCGGCCGGCAGGGGGCGGTTCAGCCCCAGCATTTT.

The chain links TRBV3-1 (or the pseudogene TRBV3-2) to TRBJ2-1; 10 nucleotides agree with TRBD2. The CDR3 spans 21 residues. V gave up 0 bases and J gave up 0 bases; unmatched junction bases: 14. Germline-derived CDR1 and CDR2 are LGHDT and YNNKEL (reference sequence). Here the CDR3 reads CASSQDSRASGGPSSYNEQFF. The CDR3 DNA follows: TGTGCCAGCAGCCAAGATAGTAGGGCTAGCGGGGGACCGAGCTCCTACAATGAGCAGTTCTTC.

The chain combines TRBV6-4 with TRBJ1-6; D possibly corresponds to TRBD1 (5 bases). The CDR3 is 14 residues long. Per the germline V gene, CDR1 is MRHNA and CDR2 is SNTAGT. V lost 3 bases to trimming and J lost 3 bases, with 6 bases between them. The CDR3 nucleotides are TGTGCCAGCAGTGAGGGACTCTATAATTCACCCCTCCACTTT. It yields the protein CASSEGLYNSPLHF.

The chain carries TRBV7-9 and TRBJ2-3; 8 bases match TRBD2. The V segment lost 5 bases and the J segment 1 base; nucleotides outside the gene matches: 8. The CDR3 extends over 16 amino acids. Germline CDR1 SEHNR, CDR2 FQNEAQ (reference sequence). DNA for the CDR3: TGTGCCAGCAGCAGAGCGGTTAGCGGGGGCACAGATACGCAGTATTTT. Its translation: CASSRAVSGGTDTQYF.

The chain has TRBV10-3 and TRBJ2-7; perhaps TRBD2 as D (6 bases). This CDR3 is 15 amino acids long. V dropped 6 bases and J dropped 2 bases, with 17 bases sitting between them. CDR1 is ENHRY, CDR2 SYGVKD, per germline. The CDR3: CAIRPAGRTAYEQYF. CDR3 in DNA: TGTGCCATCAGGCCAGCAGGGAGGACGGCCTACGAGCAGTACTTC.

This chain links TRBV11-1 with TRBJ1-2; 8 bases map to TRBD1. Germline CDR1 SGHAT, CDR2 FQDESV (reference sequence). The CDR3 totals 13 residues. The V gene end was trimmed by 7 bases and the J gene end by 8 bases; junction bases not matched to a gene: 9. The DNA of the CDR3 is TGTGCCAGCATGGACAGGGACTCGGCCGGCTACACCTTC. Encoded protein: CASMDRDSAGYTF.

The chain combines TRBV25-1 with TRBJ1-2; TRBD1 agrees at 11 bases. There are 16 residues in the CDR3. After removal of 3 bases from V and 4 bases from J, the junction contained 7 bases not matched to a gene. From germline, CDR1 is MGHDK and CDR2 SYGVNS. CDR3 amino acids: CASSEGGTGGLYGYTF. The CDR3 coding sequence is TGTGCCAGCAGTGAGGGGGGGACAGGGGGTCTCTATGGCTACACCTTC.

This chain joins TRBV29-1 and TRBJ1-1; 7 bases match TRBD1. The V and J ends lost 4 bases and 6 bases, in that order; junction bases with no gene match: 5. Germline V CDR1 and CDR2: SQVTM, ANQGSEA. There are 12 residues in the CDR3. CDR3 residues: CSVGTDRAEAFF. CDR3 bases: TGCAGCGTTGGGACAGACAGGGCTGAAGCTTTCTTT.

The chain couples TRBV5-1 to TRBJ2-1; TRBD1 agrees at 7 bases. Germline V gene data show CDR1 as SGHRS and CDR2 as YFSETQ. The CDR3 loop spans 15 amino acids. With 0 bases clipped from V and 3 bases from J, the junction kept 3 bases outside the gene matches. CDR3 nucleotide sequence: TGCGCCAGCAGCTTGGAGTCAGGGGGCTACAATGAGCAGTTCTTC. Amino acid sequence: CASSLESGGYNEQFF.

The CDR3 loop reads CASRLGLSYGYTF. In DNA, the CDR3 is TGTGCCAGCAGACTAGGACTGAGCTATGGCTACACCTTC. The J gene is TRBJ1-2, the V gene TRBV9; D not resolved. The V gene's germline CDR1 is SGDLS and CDR2 YYNGEE. V lost 5 bases, J lost 4 bases, and 12 bases lay in between. The CDR3 spans 13 residues.

This rearrangement joins TRBV12-3 or TRBV12-4 to TRBJ2-3; D remains ambiguous. The V gene lost 5 bases and the J gene lost 2 bases, with 2 bases spanning the gap. The CDR3 totals 11 residues. The CDR3 DNA reads TGTGCCAGCAGTCTCACAGATACGCAGTATTTT. Amino acid sequence: CASSLTDTQYF.

The CDR3 bases are TGTGCCAGCAGCGCACAGGCGATGAATAATTCACCCCTCCACTTT. Encoded protein: CASSAQAMNNSPLHF. The V call is TRBV9, the J call TRBJ1-6, with D tentatively TRBD1 (5 bases). CDR3 size: 15 residues. The V gene lost 3 bases and the J gene lost 5 bases, with 12 bases spanning the gap. Per the germline V gene, CDR1 is SGDLS and CDR2 is YYNGEE. The variable domain in full, completed from reference TRBV9 and TRBJ1-6, reads DSGVTQTPKHLITATGQRVTLRCSPRSGDLSVYWYQQSLDQGLQFLIQYYNGEERAKGNILERFSAQQFPDLHSELNLSSLELGDSALYFCASSAQAMNNSPLHFGNGTRLTVT.

The gene calls are TRBV12-5 and TRBJ1-1; a weak D match, TRBD1 (5 bases). The CDR3 is 14 amino acids. Trimming cost V 4 bases and J 1 base, with 10 bases left between them. In germline, CDR1 is LGHNT, CDR2 FRNRAP. CDR3: CASGSATANTEAFF. The CDR3 coding sequence is TGTGCTAGTGGTTCGGCGACAGCGAACACTGAAGCTTTCTTT. The full variable domain, with the rest looked up from reference TRBV12-5 and TRBJ1-1, is DARVTQTPRHKVTEMGQEVTMRCQPILGHNTVFWYRQTMMQGLELLAYFRNRAPLDDSGMPKDRFSAEMPDATLATLKIQPSEPRDSAVYFCASGSATANTEAFFGQGTRLTVV.

The chain has TRBV7-2 and TRBJ2-7, with 8 bases identical to TRBD1. V lost 4 bases and J lost 0; bases outside the gene matches: 11. The CDR3 spans 17 residues. The germline V gene encodes CDR1 SGHTA and CDR2 FQGNSA. CDR3 DNA sequence: TGTGCCAGCAGCTCCCCCATGACAGGGGCCAGCTCCTACGAGCAGTACTTC. Translation: CASSSPMTGASSYEQYF.

This clone was seen a single time. At one boundary the junction diverges from the germline segment, which might be a read error. The rearrangement uses TRBV25-1 and TRBJ1-1, with 9 nucleotides matching TRBD1. Germline values: CDR1 MGHDK, CDR2 SYGVNS. The length of the CDR3 is 15 residues. The DNA of the CDR3 is TGTGCCAGCAGTGAATGGCGGGACAGGGACACCGAAGCTTTCTTT. Translating it yields CASSEWRDRDTEAFF. The full variable domain, its missing parts supplied by reference TRBV25-1 and TRBJ1-1, is EADIYQTPRYLVIGTGKKITLECSQTMGHDKMYWYQQDPGMELHLIHYSYGVNSTEKGDLSSESTVSRIRTEHFPLTLESARPSHTSQYLCASSEWRDRDTEAFFGQGTRLTVV.

This chain joins TRBV19 and TRBJ1-6, with D maybe TRBD1 (5 bases). The germline V gene has CDR1 LNHDA and CDR2 SQIVND (reference sequence). The CDR3 is 13 residues long. The V end lost 8 bases, the J end lost 6 bases, and 11 bases lay between the germline ends. The CDR3 is CASVGLGNSPLHF. In nucleotides, the CDR3 is TGTGCCAGTGTGGGACTGGGTAATTCACCCCTCCACTTT.

Only one count was recorded for this clone. The rearrangement links TRBV6-5 to TRBJ1-2; possibly TRBD1 for D (6 bases). Trimming removed 6 bases at V and 4 bases at J, with 18 bases between. CDR1 and CDR2 from the germline V gene are MNHEY and SVGAGI. The CDR3 contains 15 residues. CDR3 loop: CASSLGGGQAYGYTF. The CDR3 DNA is TGTGCCAGCAGCTTGGGTGGGGGCCAGGCCTATGGCTACACCTTC.

The gene calls are TRBV30 and TRBJ2-7; 7 positions agree with TRBD1. Germline CDR1 GTSNPN, CDR2 SVGIG (reference sequence). This CDR3 comprises 14 residues. Trimming removed 8 bases from V and 4 bases from J; junction bases left unmatched: 14. This CDR3 is CAGRQGYPSYEQYF. CDR3 bases: TGTGCCGGCCGACAGGGTTACCCCTCTTACGAGCAGTACTTC.